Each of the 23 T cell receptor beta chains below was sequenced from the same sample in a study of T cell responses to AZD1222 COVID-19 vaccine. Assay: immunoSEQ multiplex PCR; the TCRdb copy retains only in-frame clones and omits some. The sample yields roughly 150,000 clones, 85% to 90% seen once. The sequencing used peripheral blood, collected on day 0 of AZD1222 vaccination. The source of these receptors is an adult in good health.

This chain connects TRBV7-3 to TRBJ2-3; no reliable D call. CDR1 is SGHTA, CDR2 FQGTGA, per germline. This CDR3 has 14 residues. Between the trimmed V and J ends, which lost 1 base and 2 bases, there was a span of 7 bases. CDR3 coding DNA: TGTGCCAGCAGCTTAAAACCAGACACAGATACGCAGTATTTT. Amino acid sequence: CASSLKPDTDTQYF.

CDR3 sequence: CASSLTAGGSDYGYTF. CDR3 nucleotide sequence: TGCGCCAGCAGCTTGACCGCAGGGGGGTCGGACTATGGCTACACCTTC. The V call is TRBV5-1, the J call TRBJ1-2, with 7 bases that match TRBD1. The CDR3 loop spans 16 amino acids. CDR1 SGHRS and CDR2 YFSETQ come from the germline V gene. V lost 1 base to trimming and J lost 3 bases; unmatched junction nucleotides: 9.

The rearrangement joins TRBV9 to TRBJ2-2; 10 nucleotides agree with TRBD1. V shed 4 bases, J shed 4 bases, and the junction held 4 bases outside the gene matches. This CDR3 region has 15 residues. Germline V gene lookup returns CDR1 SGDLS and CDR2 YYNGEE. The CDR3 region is CASSSRTGGTGELFF. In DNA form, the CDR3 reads TGTGCCAGCAGCTCCAGGACAGGGGGCACCGGGGAGCTGTTTTTT. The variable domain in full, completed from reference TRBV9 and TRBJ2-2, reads DSGVTQTPKHLITATGQRVTLRCSPRSGDLSVYWYQQSLDQGLQFLIQYYNGEERAKGNILERFSAQQFPDLHSELNLSSLELGDSALYFCASSSRTGGTGELFFGEGSRLTVL.

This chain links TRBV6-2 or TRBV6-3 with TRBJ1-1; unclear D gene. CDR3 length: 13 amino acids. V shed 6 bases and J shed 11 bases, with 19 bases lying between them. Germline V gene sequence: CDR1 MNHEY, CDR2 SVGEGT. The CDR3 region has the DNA TGTGCCAGCAGCCCTCCTCCCGAAATGGCCGCTTTCTTT. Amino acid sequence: CASSPPPEMAAFF.

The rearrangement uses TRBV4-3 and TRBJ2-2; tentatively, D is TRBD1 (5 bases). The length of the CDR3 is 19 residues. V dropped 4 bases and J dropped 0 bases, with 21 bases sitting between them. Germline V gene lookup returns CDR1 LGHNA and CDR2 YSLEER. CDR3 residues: CASSLSVPTDISNTGELFF. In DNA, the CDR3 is TGCGCCAGCAGCCTCAGCGTACCGACGGACATATCGAACACCGGGGAGCTGTTTTTT.

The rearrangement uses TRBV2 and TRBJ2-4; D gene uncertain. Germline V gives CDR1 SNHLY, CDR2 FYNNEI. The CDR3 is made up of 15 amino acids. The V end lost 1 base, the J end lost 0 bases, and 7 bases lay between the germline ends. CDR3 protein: CASSEVSLAKNIQYF. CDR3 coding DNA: TGTGCCAGCAGTGAAGTGAGTCTAGCCAAAAACATTCAGTACTTC.

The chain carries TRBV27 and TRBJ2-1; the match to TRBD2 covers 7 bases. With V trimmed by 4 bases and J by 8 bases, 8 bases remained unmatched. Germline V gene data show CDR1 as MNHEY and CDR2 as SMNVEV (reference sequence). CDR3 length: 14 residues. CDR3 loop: CASSSWGGMDEQFF. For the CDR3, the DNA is TGTGCCAGCAGTTCATGGGGGGGAATGGATGAGCAGTTCTTC.

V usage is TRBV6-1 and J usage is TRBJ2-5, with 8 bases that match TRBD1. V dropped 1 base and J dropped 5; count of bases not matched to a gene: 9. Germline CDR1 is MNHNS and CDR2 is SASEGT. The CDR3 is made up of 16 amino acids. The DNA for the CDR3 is TGTGCCAGCAGTGAAGAGGCGGGGACAGGCGGGGAGACCCAGTACTTC. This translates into CASSEEAGTGGETQYF.

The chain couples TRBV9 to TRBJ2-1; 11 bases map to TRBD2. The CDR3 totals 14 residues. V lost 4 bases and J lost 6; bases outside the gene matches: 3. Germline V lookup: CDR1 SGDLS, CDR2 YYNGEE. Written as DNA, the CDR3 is TGTGCCAGCAGCCTCGGGACTAGCGGCAATGAGCAGTTCTTC. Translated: CASSLGTSGNEQFF.

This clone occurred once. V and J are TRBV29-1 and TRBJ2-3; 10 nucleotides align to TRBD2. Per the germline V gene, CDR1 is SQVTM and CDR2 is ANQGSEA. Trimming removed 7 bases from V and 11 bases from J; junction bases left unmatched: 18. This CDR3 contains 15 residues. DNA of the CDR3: TGCAGCGGTGGGACTAGCGATTCCCGTCAGTGGGAGCAGTATTTT. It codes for CSGGTSDSRQWEQYF.

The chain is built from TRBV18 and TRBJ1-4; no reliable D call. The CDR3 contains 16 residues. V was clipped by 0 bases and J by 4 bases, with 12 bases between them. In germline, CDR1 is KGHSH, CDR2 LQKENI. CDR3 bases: TGTGCCAGCTCACCACCGGGGAGTAACTATAATGAAAAACTGTTTTTT. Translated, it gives CASSPPGSNYNEKLFF.

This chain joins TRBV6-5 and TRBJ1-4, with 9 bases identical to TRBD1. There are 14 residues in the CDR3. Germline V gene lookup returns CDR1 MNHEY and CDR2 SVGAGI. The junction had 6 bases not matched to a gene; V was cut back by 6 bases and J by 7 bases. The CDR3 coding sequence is TGTGCCAGCAGCCGGGACAGGGTCTTTGAAAAACTGTTTTTT. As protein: CASSRDRVFEKLFF.

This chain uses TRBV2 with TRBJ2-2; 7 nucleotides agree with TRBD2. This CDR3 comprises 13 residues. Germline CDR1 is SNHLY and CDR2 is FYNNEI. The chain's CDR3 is CAGRGDWSGELFF. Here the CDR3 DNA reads TGTGCAGGACGGGGGGATTGGTCCGGGGAGCTGTTTTTT.

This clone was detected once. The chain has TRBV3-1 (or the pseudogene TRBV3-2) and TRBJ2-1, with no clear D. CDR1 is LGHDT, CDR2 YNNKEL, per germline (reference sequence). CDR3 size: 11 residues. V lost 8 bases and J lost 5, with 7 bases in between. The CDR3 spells CASGDNNEQFF. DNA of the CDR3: TGTGCCAGCGGAGATAACAATGAGCAGTTCTTC.

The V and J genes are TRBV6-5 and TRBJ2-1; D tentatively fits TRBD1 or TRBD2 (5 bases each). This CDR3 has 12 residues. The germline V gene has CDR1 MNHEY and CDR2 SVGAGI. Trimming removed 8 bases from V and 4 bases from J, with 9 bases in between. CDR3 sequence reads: CASGTGYNEQFF. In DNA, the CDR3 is TGTGCCAGCGGGACGGGTTACAATGAGCAGTTCTTC.

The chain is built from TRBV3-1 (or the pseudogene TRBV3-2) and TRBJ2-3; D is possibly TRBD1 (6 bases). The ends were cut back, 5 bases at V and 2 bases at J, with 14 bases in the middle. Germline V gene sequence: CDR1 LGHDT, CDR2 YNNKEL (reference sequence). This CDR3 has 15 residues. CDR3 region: CASSSHQGITDTQYF. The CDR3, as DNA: TGTGCCAGCAGCTCTCATCAGGGGATCACAGATACGCAGTATTTT.

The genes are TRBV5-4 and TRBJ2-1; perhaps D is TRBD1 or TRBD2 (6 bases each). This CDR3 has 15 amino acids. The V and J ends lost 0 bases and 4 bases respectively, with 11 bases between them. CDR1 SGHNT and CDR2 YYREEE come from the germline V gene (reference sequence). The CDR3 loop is CASSLVGGGYNEQFF. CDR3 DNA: TGTGCCAGCAGCTTGGTGGGGGGCGGGTACAATGAGCAGTTCTTC.

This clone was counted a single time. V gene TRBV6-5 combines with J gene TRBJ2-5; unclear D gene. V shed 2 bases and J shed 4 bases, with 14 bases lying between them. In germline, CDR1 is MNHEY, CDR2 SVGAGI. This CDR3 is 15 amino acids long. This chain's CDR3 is CASSYAVNRAETQYF. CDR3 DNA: TGTGCCAGCAGTTACGCCGTGAATCGGGCAGAGACCCAGTACTTC.

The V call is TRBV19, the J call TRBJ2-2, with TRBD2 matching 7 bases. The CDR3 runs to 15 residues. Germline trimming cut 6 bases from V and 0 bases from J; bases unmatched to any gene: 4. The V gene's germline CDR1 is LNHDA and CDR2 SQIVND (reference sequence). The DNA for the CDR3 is TGTGCCAGTAGGGGAGGGTCCTCGAACACCGGGGAGCTGTTTTTT. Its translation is CASRGGSSNTGELFF.

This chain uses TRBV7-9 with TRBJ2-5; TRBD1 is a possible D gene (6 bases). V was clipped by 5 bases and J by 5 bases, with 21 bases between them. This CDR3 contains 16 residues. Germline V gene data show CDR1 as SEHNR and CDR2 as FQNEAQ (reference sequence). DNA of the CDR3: TGTGCCAGCAGCCGAGATAAGACAGGCTGGGGGGAGACCCAGTACTTC. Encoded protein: CASSRDKTGWGETQYF.

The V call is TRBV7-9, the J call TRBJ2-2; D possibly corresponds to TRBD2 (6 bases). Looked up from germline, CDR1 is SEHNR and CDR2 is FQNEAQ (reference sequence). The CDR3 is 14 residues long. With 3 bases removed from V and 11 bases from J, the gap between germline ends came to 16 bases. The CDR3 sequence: CASSFILAGDELFF. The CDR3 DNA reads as TGTGCCAGCAGCTTTATACTAGCCGGTGACGAGCTGTTTTTT.

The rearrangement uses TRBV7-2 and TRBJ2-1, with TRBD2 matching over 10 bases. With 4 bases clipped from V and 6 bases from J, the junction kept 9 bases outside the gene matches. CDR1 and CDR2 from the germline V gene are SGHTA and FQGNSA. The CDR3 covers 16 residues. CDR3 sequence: CASSSRSRTSGNEQFF. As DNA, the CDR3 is TGTGCCAGCAGCTCCAGGTCCCGGACTAGCGGCAATGAGCAGTTCTTC. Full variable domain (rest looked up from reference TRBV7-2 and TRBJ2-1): GAGVSQSPSNKVTEKGKDVELRCDPISGHTALYWYRQSLGQGLEFLIYFQGNSAPDKSGLPSDRFSAERTGGSVSTLTIQRTQQEDSAVYLCASSSRSRTSGNEQFFGPGTRLTVL.

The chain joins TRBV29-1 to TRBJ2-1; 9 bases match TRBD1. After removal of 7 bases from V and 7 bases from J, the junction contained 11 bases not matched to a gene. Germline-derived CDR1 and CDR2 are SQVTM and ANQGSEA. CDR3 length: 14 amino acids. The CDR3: CSGFGDRARNEQFF. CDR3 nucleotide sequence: TGCAGCGGTTTCGGGGACAGGGCTCGAAATGAGCAGTTCTTC.